This TCR beta chain was identified in a study of blood T cell repertoires in COVID-19. At the level of the study: Sites in the United States, Italy and Spain provided acute and convalescent COVID-19 samples. From T cells, B-cell-depleted T cells, or PBMCs came the material, which was cDNA or gDNA.

Original handling: Reference gene primer amplification yielded estimated nucleated cell counts. This table comes from immunoSEQ multiplex PCR, and its TCRdb copy is limited to in-frame clones, with some not included. V and J calls and clone size are copied from that table; D and trimming were computed from the DNA. The table includes under 300,000 clones, around 85% detected once. Trimming left V 0 bases short and J 7 bases short, with 13 bases between. The CDR3 covers 14 residues. Germline CDR1 SGHRS, CDR2 YFSETQ. Sequencing was done on a sample of PBMCs or T cells enriched from blood (not recorded which). The genes are TRBV5-1 and TRBJ2-5; tentative D call: TRBD2 (5 bases). This TCR derives from a woman aged 40-49 years with acute COVID-19. CDR3 DNA: TGCGCCAGCAGCTTGGGCCAGGAGGTTGGGACCCAGTACTTC. Protein sequence: CASSLGQEVGTQYF.